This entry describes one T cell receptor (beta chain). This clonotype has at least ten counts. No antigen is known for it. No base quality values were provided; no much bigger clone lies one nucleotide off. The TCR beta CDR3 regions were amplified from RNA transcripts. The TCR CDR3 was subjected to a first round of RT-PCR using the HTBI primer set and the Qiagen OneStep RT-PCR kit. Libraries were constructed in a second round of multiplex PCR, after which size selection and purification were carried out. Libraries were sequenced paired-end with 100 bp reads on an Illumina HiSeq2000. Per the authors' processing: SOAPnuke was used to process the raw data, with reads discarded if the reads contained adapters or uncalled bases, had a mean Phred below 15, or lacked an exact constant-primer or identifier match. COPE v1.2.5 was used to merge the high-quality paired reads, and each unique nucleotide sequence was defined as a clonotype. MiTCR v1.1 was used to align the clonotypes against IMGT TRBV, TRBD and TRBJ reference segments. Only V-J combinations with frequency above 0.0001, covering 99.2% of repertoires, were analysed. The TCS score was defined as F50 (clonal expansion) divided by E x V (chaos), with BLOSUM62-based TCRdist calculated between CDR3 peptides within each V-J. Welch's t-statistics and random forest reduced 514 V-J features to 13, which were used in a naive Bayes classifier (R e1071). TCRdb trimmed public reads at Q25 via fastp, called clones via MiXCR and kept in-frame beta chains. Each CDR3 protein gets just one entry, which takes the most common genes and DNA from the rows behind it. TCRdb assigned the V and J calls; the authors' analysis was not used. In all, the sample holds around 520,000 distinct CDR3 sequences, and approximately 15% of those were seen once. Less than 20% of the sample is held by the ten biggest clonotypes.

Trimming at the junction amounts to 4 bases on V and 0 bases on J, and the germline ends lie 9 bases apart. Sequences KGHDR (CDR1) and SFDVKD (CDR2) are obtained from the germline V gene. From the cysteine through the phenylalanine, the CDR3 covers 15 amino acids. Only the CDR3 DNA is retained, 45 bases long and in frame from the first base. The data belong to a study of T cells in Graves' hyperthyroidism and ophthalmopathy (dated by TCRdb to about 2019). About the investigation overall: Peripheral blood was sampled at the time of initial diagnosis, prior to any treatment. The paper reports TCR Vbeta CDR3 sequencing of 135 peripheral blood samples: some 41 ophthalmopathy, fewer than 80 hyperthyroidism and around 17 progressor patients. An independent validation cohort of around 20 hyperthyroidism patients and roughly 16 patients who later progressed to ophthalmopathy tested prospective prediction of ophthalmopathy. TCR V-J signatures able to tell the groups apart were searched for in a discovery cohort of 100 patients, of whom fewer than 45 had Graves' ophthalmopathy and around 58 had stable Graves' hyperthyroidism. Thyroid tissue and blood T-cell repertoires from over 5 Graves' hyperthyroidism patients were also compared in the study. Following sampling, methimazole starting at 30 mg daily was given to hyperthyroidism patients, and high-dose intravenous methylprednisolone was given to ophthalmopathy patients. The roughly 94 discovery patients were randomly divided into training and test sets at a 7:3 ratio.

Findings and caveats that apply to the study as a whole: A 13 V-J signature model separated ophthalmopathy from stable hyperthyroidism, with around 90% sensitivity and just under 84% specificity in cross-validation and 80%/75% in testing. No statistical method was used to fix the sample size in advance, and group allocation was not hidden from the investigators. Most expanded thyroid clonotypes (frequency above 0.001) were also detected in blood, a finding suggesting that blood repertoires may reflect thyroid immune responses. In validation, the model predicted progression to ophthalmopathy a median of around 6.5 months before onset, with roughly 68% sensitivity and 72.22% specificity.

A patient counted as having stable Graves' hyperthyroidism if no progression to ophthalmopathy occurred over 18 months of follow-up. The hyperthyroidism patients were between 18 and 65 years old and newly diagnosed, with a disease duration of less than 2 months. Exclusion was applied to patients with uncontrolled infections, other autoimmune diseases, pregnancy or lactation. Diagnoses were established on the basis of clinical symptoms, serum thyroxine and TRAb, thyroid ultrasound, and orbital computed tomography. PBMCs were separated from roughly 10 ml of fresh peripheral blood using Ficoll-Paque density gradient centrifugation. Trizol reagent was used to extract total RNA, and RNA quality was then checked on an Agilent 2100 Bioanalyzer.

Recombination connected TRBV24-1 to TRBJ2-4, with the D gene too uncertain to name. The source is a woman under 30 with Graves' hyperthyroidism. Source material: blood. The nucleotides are TGTGCCACCAGTGACTCATCGTTAGCCAAAAACATTCAGTACTTC. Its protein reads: CATSDSSLAKNIQYF.